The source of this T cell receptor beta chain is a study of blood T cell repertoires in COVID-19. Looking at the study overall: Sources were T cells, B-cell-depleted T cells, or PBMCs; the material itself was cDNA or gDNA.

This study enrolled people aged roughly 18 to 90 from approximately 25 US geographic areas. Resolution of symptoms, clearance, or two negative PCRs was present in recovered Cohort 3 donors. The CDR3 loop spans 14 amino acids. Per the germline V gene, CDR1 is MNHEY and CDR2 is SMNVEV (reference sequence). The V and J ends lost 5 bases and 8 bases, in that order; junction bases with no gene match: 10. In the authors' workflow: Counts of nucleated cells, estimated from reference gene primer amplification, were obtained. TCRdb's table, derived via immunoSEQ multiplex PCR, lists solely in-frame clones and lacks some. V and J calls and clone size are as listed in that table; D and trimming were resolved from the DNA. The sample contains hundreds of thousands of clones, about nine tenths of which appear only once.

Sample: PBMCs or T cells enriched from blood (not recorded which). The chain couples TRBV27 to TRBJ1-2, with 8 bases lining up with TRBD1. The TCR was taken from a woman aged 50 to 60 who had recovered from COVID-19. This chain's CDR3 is CASSSQGATRGYTF. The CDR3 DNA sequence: TGTGCCAGCAGTAGTCAGGGGGCGACCCGAGGCTACACCTTC.